The T cell receptor beta chain under discussion was sequenced for a study of post-analysis software for immune sequencing data. Whole-study findings and limits: Roughly five TRBV segments were significantly more frequent in patients than in controls. TRBV5-6, TRBV5-1 and TRBV20-1 were among these segments.

This CDR3 has 15 residues. Trimming removed 0 bases from V and 5 bases from J, with 13 bases in between. Germline-derived CDR1 and CDR2 are SGHRS and YFSETQ. Each TCR beta cDNA library carried unique molecular identifiers. TCRdb fed the PCR reads into MiXCR, producing one record per CDR3 protein. The profile shows roughly 800,000 distinct CDR3 sequences, roughly 58% of them singletons. With respect to this clonotype: Antigen unknown.

This receptor was obtained from a girl aged 10-17 years with multiple sclerosis. The chain uses TRBV5-1 and TRBJ2-3, with a weak D call TRBD1 (6 bases). The sample was blood. The CDR3, as DNA: TGCGCCAGCAGCTTGGATGGGGGCGCCGTAGATACGCAGTATTTT. Translating gives CASSLDGGAVDTQYF.